This TCR beta chain appears in the sequencing data of a study of glioma-infiltrating T cells. For the study at large: Samples included WHO grade II oligodendrogliomas or astrocytomas and initial-diagnosis grade IV glioblastomas. General study results and limits: Signature shared blood CDR3 motifs were enriched in low-divergence and depleted in high-divergence patients. Non-neoplastic patients had below-expected tissue-blood divergence, while all gliomas exceeded expectation.

Trimming cost V 6 bases and J 4 bases, with 13 bases left between them. In germline, CDR1 is DFQATT, CDR2 SNEGSKA (reference sequence). This CDR3 is built from 14 residues. Only a few counts were recorded for this clonotype. Its antigen remains unknown. Amplification of TCR alpha and beta CDR3 regions from RNA used iRepertoire nested multiplex PCR. One-step reverse transcription and amplification started from approximately 100-400 ng of tissue mRNA or PBMC total RNA. Using its own MiXCR run on the multiplex PCR reads, TCRdb lists one record per CDR3 protein. In the table there are about 410,000 distinct CDR3 sequences, 41% of which are singletons.

This sequence originates from a human donor with low-grade glioma or glioblastoma, undergoing nonglioma brain surgery, or in good health (not recorded which). The chain has TRBV20-1 and TRBJ2-6, with D possibly TRBD1 on 5 matching bases. The sample taken for sequencing was glioma tissue, nonneoplastic brain tissue, or PBMCs (not recorded which). CDR3: CSAEDISGANVLTF. The CDR3, as DNA: TGCAGTGCAGAGGACATCAGCGGGGCCAACGTCCTGACTTTC.